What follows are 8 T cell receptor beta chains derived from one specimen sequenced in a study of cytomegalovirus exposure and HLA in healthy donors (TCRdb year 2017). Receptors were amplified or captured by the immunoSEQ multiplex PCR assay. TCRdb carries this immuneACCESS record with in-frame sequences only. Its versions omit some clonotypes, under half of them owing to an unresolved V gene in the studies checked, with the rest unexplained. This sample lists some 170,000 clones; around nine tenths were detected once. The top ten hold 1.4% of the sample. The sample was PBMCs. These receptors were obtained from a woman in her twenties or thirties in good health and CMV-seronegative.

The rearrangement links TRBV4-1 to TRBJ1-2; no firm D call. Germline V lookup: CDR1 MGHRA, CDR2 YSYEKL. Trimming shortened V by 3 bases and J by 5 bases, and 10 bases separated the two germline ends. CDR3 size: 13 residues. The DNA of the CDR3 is TGCGCCAGCAGCCACGGCAGGACTTATGGCTACACCTTC. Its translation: CASSHGRTYGYTF.

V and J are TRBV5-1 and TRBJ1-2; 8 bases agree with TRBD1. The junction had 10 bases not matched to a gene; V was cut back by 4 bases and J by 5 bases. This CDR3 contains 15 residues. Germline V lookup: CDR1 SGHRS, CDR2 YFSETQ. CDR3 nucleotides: TGCGCCAGCAGCCCGTGGACAGGGCCGGGATATGGCTACACCTTC. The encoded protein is CASSPWTGPGYGYTF.

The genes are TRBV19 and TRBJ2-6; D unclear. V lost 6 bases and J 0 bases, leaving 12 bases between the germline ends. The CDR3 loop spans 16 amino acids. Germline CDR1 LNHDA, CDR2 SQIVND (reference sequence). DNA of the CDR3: TGTGCCAGTAGCCCCGCTCGGGTCTCTGGGGCCAACGTCCTGACTTTC. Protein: CASSPARVSGANVLTF.

CDR3 residues: CASSLKGAGGAFF. As DNA, the CDR3 is TGTGCCAGCAGCTTAAAGGGGGCAGGAGGAGCTTTCTTT. The chain has TRBV5-4 and TRBJ1-1; 7 bases match TRBD1. This CDR3 spans 13 amino acids. Germline assignment: CDR1 SGHNT and CDR2 YYREEE (reference sequence). V was pared by 2 bases and J by 10 bases, with 8 bases of the junction left unmatched.

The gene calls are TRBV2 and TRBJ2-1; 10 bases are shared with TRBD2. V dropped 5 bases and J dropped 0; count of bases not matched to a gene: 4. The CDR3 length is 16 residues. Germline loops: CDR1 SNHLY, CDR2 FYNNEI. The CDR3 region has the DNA TGTGCCAGCAGTTCTTCTAGCGGGAGCTCCTACAATGAGCAGTTCTTC. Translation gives CASSSSSGSSYNEQFF.

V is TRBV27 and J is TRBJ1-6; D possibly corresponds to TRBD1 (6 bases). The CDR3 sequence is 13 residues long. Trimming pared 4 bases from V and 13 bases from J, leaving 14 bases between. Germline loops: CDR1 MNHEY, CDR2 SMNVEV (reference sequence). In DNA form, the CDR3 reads TGTGCCAGCAGTTCCTCCAGGGGAATGCCCCTCCACTTT. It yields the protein CASSSSRGMPLHF.

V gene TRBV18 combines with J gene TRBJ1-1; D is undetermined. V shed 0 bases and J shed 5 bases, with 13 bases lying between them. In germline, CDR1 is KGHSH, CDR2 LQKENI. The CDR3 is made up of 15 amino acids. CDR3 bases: TGTGCCAGCTCACCACCGATGGGGAGTGGGACTGAAGCTTTCTTT. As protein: CASSPPMGSGTEAFF.

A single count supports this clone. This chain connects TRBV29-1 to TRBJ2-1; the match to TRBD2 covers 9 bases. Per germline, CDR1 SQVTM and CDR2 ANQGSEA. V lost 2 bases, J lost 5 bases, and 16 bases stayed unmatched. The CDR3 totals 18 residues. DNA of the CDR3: TGCAGCGTTGAAATGTCGGCGCGGGGGGGTGGTACTGACAATGAGCAGTTCTTC. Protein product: CSVEMSARGGGTDNEQFF.